This T cell receptor (beta chain) originates from a study of cytomegalovirus exposure and HLA in healthy donors (dated by TCRdb to 2016 to 2017). Notes on the research overall: An earlier analysis of roughly 500 of the donors reported approximately 300 Gb of sequence data and 100 million to 140 million unique TCR beta sequences from roughly 180 million T cells. Genome-wide SNP genotypes for about 60% of the 666 donors were used in a later genetic analysis, which treated that subset as a discovery cohort. Every discovery cohort repertoire had been produced on one sequencing platform. On average, roughly 240,000 unique TCR beta nucleotide sequences were sequenced per donor among 398 genotyped donors of the cohort, with roughly 19% of those sequences being non-productive. The number of typed donors differed by locus: roughly 629-640 for A, B, C, DRB1 and DQB1; 522 for DQA1; fewer than 610 for DPA1; and around 490 for DPB1. Around 320 gigabases of sequencing data and 70 million to 85 million unique TCR sequences were included in an early release covering several hundred HLA-typed donors. The study aimed to test whether signatures of past pathogen exposure could be identified by cataloging public T cell receptors. HLA typing covered class I and class II loci at four-digit resolution. In an earlier analysis of 587 of the donors, high-throughput TCR beta sequencing was used to judge whether each TCR beta V gene segment behaved as functional or pseudogenic. Alongside the repertoire data, information on donor age, sex, ethnicity and CMV serostatus was compiled. To predict cytomegalovirus infection status, the study brought together high-throughput TCR immunosequencing, statistical association of individual TCRs with disease status, and machine learning. Of the roughly 400 genotyped donors, over 80% were placed in the genetic ancestry cluster associated with self-reported Caucasian donors. A separate validation cohort of roughly 120 different subjects was used in addition to the roughly 670-subject first cohort. Rather than using new phenotypic data, the later analysis identified candidate immune exposures from TCR beta sequences and from how often those sequences occurred across donors. The study used immunosequencing to profile the T cell repertoires of 666 subjects and linked those repertoires to cytomegalovirus serostatus. A later analysis re-analyzed previously published TCR beta repertoires from roughly 690 donors and added high-resolution HLA genotyping to study TCR occurrence patterns. Five DR-DQ haplotypes were treated as single units for association and clustering because of strong linkage in the cohort.

The CDR3 contains 13 residues, cysteine and phenylalanine counted. Here the CDR3 DNA is all that survives: 39 bases in frame from base 1. As encoded in the germline V gene (reference sequence), CDR1 is MNHNY while CDR2 is SVGAGI. V is reduced by 7 bases and J by 0 bases, leaving a spacing of 9 bases between them. Study-wide findings and limitations: The classifier was reported to diagnose cytomegalovirus status with high specificity and sensitivity in both the original and validation cohorts. The study listed over 150 TCR beta chains as associated with cytomegalovirus. A later analysis found that most CMV-associated TCR beta chains appeared HLA-restricted, with HLA associations seemingly driven largely by CMV exposure. Broadly in line with IMGT annotations, most TCR beta V segments showed up in productive rearrangements about 87% or about 30% of the time in an earlier analysis of some 590 of the donors. Roughly uniform sequencing depth across donors was assumed in presence/absence analyses, although this assumption may not hold. Correlated functional status among segregating V segments might reflect linkage disequilibrium, but an unknown experimental factor could not be ruled out. Specific HLA alleles were associated with some 15,000 TCR beta sequences at a false discovery rate of 0.05 in a later analysis. Three of the identified cytomegalovirus-associated TCR beta chains were confirmed in vitro to be specific for cytomegalovirus antigens. A group of highly shared sequence variants was considered likely to be a technical artifact of the sequencing pipeline. Because counts were too low, around 18 rarely observed V segments, including chromosome 9 orphons, were left out of the earlier analysis of 587 of the donors. Compared with the approximately 700-donor mean, donors in an Asian-associated ancestry cluster had fewer N-insertions in productive TCRs, according to a later genetic analysis. Compared with equally common non-associated chains, HLA-associated TCR beta chains in a later analysis were more clonally expanded and had lower generation probabilities. A further reported finding was that TCR beta sequences accurately predicted the HLA-A and HLA-B alleles for most subjects in the first cohort. Most TCR sequences were observed very rarely across donors, whereas some public TCRs were present in many individuals. Because HLA typing was unavailable for some donors at each locus, only the typed subset was used in association tests. According to a later analysis, TCR association rates differed among HLA loci, with DRB1 alleles showing the most associated TCRs and HLA-C alleles showing the fewest. Several of the top co-occurrence clusters appeared to be linked to parvovirus B19, influenza, CMV and Epstein-Barr virus, according to a later analysis. Some IMGT-functional V segments, including TRBV6-2 and TRBV6-3, could not be distinguished by the 87-base-pair reads and were therefore excluded. It was suggested by the authors that the approach could potentially be generalized to other disease states and immunological phenotypes. CMV serostatus was the only immune exposure information available for the cohort. Only TCR beta chains were sequenced in this cohort, and the absence of alpha or paired-chain data limited detectable features. In a later genetic analysis, a missense DCLRE1C variant was associated with V-gene and J-gene trimming of TCR beta chains, and the association was replicated in an independent cohort. When HLA alleles, especially DR and DQ, strongly co-occurred, TCR associations were difficult to assign to individual alleles.

Details on this clone: There is no known antigen for this receptor. Per-base qualities were not stored, and no clone one base away is much larger.

The cohort consisted of hundreds of healthy bone marrow donors. All cohort members were sampled while nominally healthy, although unrecorded immune exposures were likely present. The donor tested CMV seropositive, placing the donor among the 289 seropositive members of the cohort. Each donor provided a peripheral blood sample, and peripheral blood mononuclear cells were used for TCR beta sequencing. The Qiagen DNeasy Blood Extraction Kit was used to extract genomic DNA from the blood cell samples. To prepare the library, the immunoSEQ multiplex PCR assay was applied. The multiplex PCR relied on a mix of 60 forward primers for TCR Vbeta segments and 13 reverse primers for TCR Jbeta segments. A multiplex PCR assay on genomic DNA amplified the CDR3 region of rearranged TCR beta genes. The amplified TCR beta libraries were sequenced on the Illumina HiSeq System as 87-base-pair reads. In the source study's methods: A later analysis counted approximately 76 million unique TCR beta chains across the 550 to 700 repertoires, and some 11 million of these chains were shared by at least two donors. Raw reads were error-corrected and collapsed into unique sequences by a nearest-neighbor algorithm in which closely related sequences were merged to remove PCR and sequencing errors. To assign V, D and J gene segments, CDR3 sequences were aligned to IMGT reference sequences. For a sequence to be retained, a match of at least six nucleotides to both a V gene segment and a J gene segment was required. Rearrangements were called productive when the CDR3 lacked stop codons and stayed in frame with V and J; all others were non-productive. CDR3 was defined according to IMGT convention as the region running from the second conserved V-encoded cysteine to the conserved J-encoded phenylalanine. The earlier analysis of a few hundred of the donors excluded any sequence lacking an unambiguous match to a single V gene segment. In an earlier analysis of 587 of the donors, a V segment was called functional when productive rearrangements were above 56.7%, and segregating when the standard deviation between donors exceeded 5%. A statistical classification framework was built for diagnosing cytomegalovirus status from the catalog of TCR beta chain sequences. V and J gene assignment, in a later analysis, came from comparing TCR nucleotide sequences with IMGT/GENE-DB human TR gene sequences. A later analysis assigned CDR3 sequences and most-parsimonious VDJ recombination scenarios with the TCRdist pipeline. In a later analysis, each TCR beta chain was defined by its CDR3 amino acid sequence together with its V-gene family, and reads lacking a unique V-gene family were excluded. To address suspected cross-contamination and a sequencing artifact, a later analysis removed a few hundred highly shared, low-generation-probability nucleotide sequences. In a later analysis, a clonal expansion index for each public chain was calculated from normalized within-repertoire ranks of inferred template counts. In a later analysis, generation probabilities were computed with a VDJ recombination model fitted to out-of-frame rearrangements, and the resulting probabilities were checked against IGoR. Hypergeometric tests were used in a later analysis to score TCR-TCR, TCR-HLA and TCR-CMV co-occurrence, with a repertoire-size bias correction applied to the TCR pairs. False discovery rates were estimated in a later analysis by permuting HLA or CMV assignments 20 times. In a later analysis, co-occurring TCRs were grouped with DBSCAN, and TCRdist sequence similarity was added when clustering was performed within HLA-allele-positive subsets. For co-occurrence clustering, repertoires with fewer than 30,000 or more than 120,000 public chains were excluded, along with about five repertoires with anomalous nucleotide sharing. The table comes from immuneACCESS by way of TCRdb, which keeps in-frame sequences with V and J called. Part of the clones is missing from these tables; in studies checked, under half for an unresolved V gene and the rest for unknown reasons. V, J and clone size are taken as reported in that table, and D and trimming were inferred from the DNA itself. This sample holds 85,000 to 130,000 clones; more than 65% were observed only once. The ten largest clones add up to 5% to 7% of the sample.

The rearranged chain carries TRBV6-6 and TRBJ1-2, with an unclear D gene assignment. The TCR comes from a woman between 50 and 59 years old in good health and CMV-seropositive. Sequencing used PBMCs. The base sequence is TGTGCCAGCATTTTAGCAGCTAACTATGGCTACACCTTC. This translates into CASILAANYGYTF.